A single T cell receptor beta chain is shown here with its context. The antigen remains unidentified. Clones were read by immunoSEQ multiplex PCR, and TCRdb kept only the in-frame ones, dropping some. The table records 25,000 to 35,000 clones, roughly four fifths of them present only once. This entry is derived from a study of T cells in narcolepsy. Study as a whole: Healthy controls were enrolled alongside patients with narcolepsy type 1 or type 2.

Germline V gene sequence: CDR1 LGHNA, CDR2 YNFKEQ. The CDR3 consists of 15 residues. V gave up 0 bases and J gave up 8 bases, with 14 bases separating them. Study-wide points: Same-patient CSF and blood CD4+ T cell clonotypes included HCRT-specific and TRIB2-specific autoreactive ones.

Sample: memory (CD45RA-) CD4+ T cells from blood. This clonotype was obtained from a human donor in good health. The chain uses TRBV4-2 and TRBJ2-1; D is ambiguous. CDR3 coding DNA: TGTGCCAGCAGCCAAGAATTAGGTCCCCGGGATGAGCAGTTCTTC. Protein: CASSQELGPRDEQFF.